These 27 T cell receptor beta chains were sequenced from one sample in a study of cytomegalovirus exposure and HLA in healthy donors. Use of 60 Vbeta and 13 Jbeta primers characterized the PCR. The assay was immunoSEQ multiplex PCR, and TCRdb's table has in-frame clones only and misses some. Of around 190,000 clones listed, 75% to 85% are singletons. The sample was PBMCs. The receptors stem from a woman younger than 45 in good health and CMV-seropositive.

J is TRBJ1-3 and V is TRBV18; 7 bases map to TRBD1. The V segment lost 2 bases and the J segment 2 bases; nucleotides outside the gene matches: 3. Germline V lookup: CDR1 KGHSH, CDR2 LQKENI. The CDR3 consists of 15 residues. CDR3 amino acids: CASSPTGDPGNTIYF. The CDR3 DNA is TGTGCCAGCTCACCAACAGGGGACCCTGGAAACACCATATATTTT.

CDR3 nucleotides: TGTGCCAGCAGTTTAACGTTTTTGAAGGGGGGGGTTTACAATGAGCAGTTCTTC. Amino acid sequence: CASSLTFLKGGVYNEQFF. The chain carries TRBV28 and TRBJ2-1, with D possibly matching TRBD2 (7 bases). The length of the CDR3 is 18 residues. The germline V gene encodes CDR1 MDHEN and CDR2 SYDVKM. V lost 2 bases and J lost 4, with 21 bases in between. Based on the CDR3 plus reference TRBV28 and TRBJ2-1, the full variable domain is DVKVTQSSRYLVKRTGEKVFLECVQDMDHENMFWYRQDPGLGLRLIYFSYDVKMKEKGDIPEGYSVSREKKERFSLILESASTNQTSMYLCASSLTFLKGGVYNEQFFGPGTRLTVL.

The V and J genes are TRBV5-1 and TRBJ2-2; D is uncertain. Germline CDR1 is SGHRS and CDR2 is YFSETQ. This CDR3 spans 16 amino acids. V gave up 0 bases and J gave up 5 bases, with 14 bases separating them. The DNA of the CDR3 is TGCGCCAGCAGCTTGGAGTCAGGTCGTTGGACCGGGGAGCTGTTTTTT. Its protein product is CASSLESGRWTGELFF.

The chain carries TRBV2 and TRBJ2-7, with 7 bases lining up with TRBD1. This CDR3 spans 15 amino acids. Losses at the gene ends were 7 bases for V and 3 bases for J; bases not matched to a gene: 12. Germline CDR1 reads SNHLY; CDR2 reads FYNNEI. The DNA for the CDR3 is TGTGCCAGCAAGCCTCTCGGACAGGCCTACTACGAGCAGTACTTC. Translation: CASKPLGQAYYEQYF.

J is TRBJ2-2 and V is TRBV28; the match to TRBD2 covers 13 bases. The CDR3 runs 17 residues. Germline-derived CDR1 and CDR2 are MDHEN and SYDVKM. The ends lost 6 bases at V and 0 bases at J; junction bases unmatched: 4. The CDR3: CASRRTSGGSNTGELFF. The CDR3 DNA reads TGTGCCAGCAGGCGGACTAGCGGGGGTTCGAACACCGGGGAGCTGTTTTTT.

The J gene is TRBJ1-6, the V gene TRBV6-6; D is possibly TRBD1 (5 bases). The CDR3 covers 15 residues. V was clipped by 0 bases and J by 7 bases, with 10 bases between them. Germline V lookup: CDR1 MNHNY, CDR2 SVGAGI (reference sequence). The CDR3 protein is CASSYSSQANSPLHF. CDR3 sequence (DNA): TGTGCCAGCAGTTACTCGTCACAGGCGAATTCACCCCTCCACTTT.

This clone appeared once. V usage is TRBV7-3 and J usage is TRBJ2-7; the D gene is possibly TRBD1 (6 bases). CDR3 length: 13 residues. The V gene's germline CDR1 is SGHTA and CDR2 FQGTGA. V was cut by 3 bases and J by 7 bases, with 13 bases left in between. The CDR3 region has the DNA TGTGCCAGCAGCTTGGCCAGGGGTGAAGAGCAGTACTTC. Translating gives CASSLARGEEQYF. Full variable domain (remainder filled in from reference TRBV7-3 and TRBJ2-7): GAGVSQTPSNKVTEKGKYVELRCDPISGHTALYWYRQSLGQGPEFLIYFQGTGAADDSGLPNDRFFAVRPEGSVSTLKIQRTERGDSAVYLCASSLARGEEQYFGPGTRLTVT.

V gene TRBV6-6 combines with J gene TRBJ1-3; 8 bases align to TRBD1. This CDR3 comprises 16 residues. Unmatched junction bases numbered 10, after V lost 5 bases and J lost 4 bases. From germline, CDR1 is MNHNY and CDR2 SVGAGI (reference sequence). CDR3 sequence (DNA): TGTGCCAGCAGTATGACAGGGGCTTCAGTAGGAAACACCATATATTTT. Amino acid sequence: CASSMTGASVGNTIYF.

J is TRBJ2-1 and V is TRBV2; perhaps TRBD2 as D (6 bases). The V gene's germline CDR1 is SNHLY and CDR2 FYNNEI. This CDR3 is 17 amino acids long. V was clipped by 3 bases and J by 5 bases, with 20 bases between them. CDR3 amino acids: CASSEGGEGVRNNEQFF. The CDR3 bases are TGTGCCAGCAGTGAGGGAGGAGAAGGGGTTCGAAACAATGAGCAGTTCTTC.

This chain joins TRBV6-5 and TRBJ1-5; the match to TRBD1 covers 8 bases. J gave up 9 bases and V 0 bases, and 4 bases lay outside the gene matches. This CDR3 spans 14 amino acids. CDR1 is MNHEY and CDR2 is SVGAGI in the germline V gene. The CDR3, as DNA: TGTGCCAGCAGTTACTCGACAGGGGTAATGCCCCAGCATTTT. It specifies CASSYSTGVMPQHF.

This chain links TRBV28 with TRBJ1-3; D may be TRBD1 (6 bases). V lost 6 bases, J lost 0 bases, and 21 bases lay in between. The CDR3 is 18 residues long. Germline assignment: CDR1 MDHEN and CDR2 SYDVKM. CDR3 bases: TGTGCCAGCAGCTCCCAAGATCGGACAGAACGCTCTGGAAACACCATATATTTT. Its protein is CASSSQDRTERSGNTIYF.

The V call is TRBV11-2, the J call TRBJ2-5, with 7 bases matching TRBD2. CDR3 length equals 15 residues. Germline loops: CDR1 SGHAT, CDR2 FQNNGV. Germline trimming cut 0 bases from V and 4 bases from J; bases unmatched to any gene: 5. The DNA of the CDR3 is TGTGCCAGCAGCTTAGATCAGGGAGGGAGAGAGACCCAGTACTTC. Protein product: CASSLDQGGRETQYF. The variable domain in full, with the rest retrieved from reference TRBV11-2 and TRBJ2-5, is EAGVAQSPRYKIIEKRQSVAFWCNPISGHATLYWYQQILGQGPKLLIQFQNNGVVDDSQLPKDRFSAERLKGVDSTLKIQPAKLEDSAVYLCASSLDQGGRETQYFGPGTRLLVL.

A few counts support this clone. The chain is built from TRBV6-5 and TRBJ1-2; a weak D match, TRBD1 (6 bases). V lost 6 bases, J lost 6 bases, and 17 bases lay in between. Germline CDR1 and CDR2: MNHEY and SVGAGI. The CDR3 totals 14 residues. The CDR3 DNA reads as TGTGCCAGCAGCGGCTTAATCCCAGGGGATGGCTACACCTTC. This codes for CASSGLIPGDGYTF.

J is TRBJ1-2 and V is TRBV6-1; D uncertain. Trimming removed 0 bases from V and 3 bases from J, with 8 bases in between. The CDR3 is 14 amino acids. The germline CDR1 and CDR2 sequences are MNHNS and SASEGT. The CDR3 DNA is TGTGCCAGCAGTGAAGCGACGGCGGACTATGGCTACACCTTC. Encoded protein: CASSEATADYGYTF.

This clone was seen more than once but under ten times. The same CDR3 is also encoded by other DNA sequences in this sample. V is TRBV28 and J is TRBJ2-1; TRBD1 matches at 7 bases. Germline CDR1 MDHEN, CDR2 SYDVKM. V shed 5 bases and J 1 base; nucleotides not matched to a gene: 8. The CDR3 runs 16 residues. This chain's CDR3 is CASSIADRASYNEQFF. CDR3 nucleotides: TGTGCCAGCAGTATAGCCGACAGGGCATCCTACAATGAGCAGTTCTTC. Supplemented by reference TRBV28 and TRBJ2-1, the full variable domain reads DVKVTQSSRYLVKRTGEKVFLECVQDMDHENMFWYRQDPGLGLRLIYFSYDVKMKEKGDIPEGYSVSREKKERFSLILESASTNQTSMYLCASSIADRASYNEQFFGPGTRLTVL.

There are a few counts of this clone. The chain couples TRBV7-3 to TRBJ2-2, with a tentative D call TRBD2 (5 bases). Germline V CDR1 and CDR2: SGHTA, FQGTGA. The V and J ends lost 3 bases and 6 bases respectively, with 5 bases between them. The CDR3 runs to 12 residues. CDR3 sequence (DNA): TGTGCCAGCAGCTTCGGGGCCGGGGAGCTGTTTTTT. It yields the protein CASSFGAGELFF.

V gene TRBV6-5 combines with J gene TRBJ2-5; D unclear. Between the trimmed V and J ends, which lost 2 bases and 6 bases, there was a span of 10 bases. Germline lookup yields CDR1 MNHEY and CDR2 SVGAGI. CDR3 length equals 13 residues. In DNA, the CDR3 is TGTGCCAGCAGTTACCCGGGTTCGAAGACCCAGTACTTC. This sequence encodes CASSYPGSKTQYF.

The chain is built from TRBV5-1 and TRBJ2-7, with TRBD1 identical over 8 bases. The CDR3 runs 14 residues. J gave up 2 bases and V 3 bases, and 4 bases lay outside the gene matches. Looked up from germline, CDR1 is SGHRS and CDR2 is YFSETQ. The CDR3 protein is CASSYRQGPYEQYF. The DNA for the CDR3 is TGCGCCAGCAGCTACCGACAGGGGCCCTACGAGCAGTACTTC.

The rearrangement links TRBV7-9 to TRBJ2-7; possibly TRBD1 for D (6 bases). Trimming pared 4 bases from V and 6 bases from J, leaving 22 bases between. The CDR3 consists of 16 residues. Germline lookup yields CDR1 SEHNR and CDR2 FQNEAQ (reference sequence). CDR3 bases: TGTGCCAGCAGCTCTCGACCGGGACACCTCTCGGGCGAGCAGTACTTC. This encodes CASSSRPGHLSGEQYF.

This sequence joins TRBV28 and TRBJ1-5, with TRBD1 as a possible D gene (5 bases). Germline CDR1 reads MDHEN; CDR2 reads SYDVKM. CDR3 size: 16 residues. Trimming took off 5 bases at V and 2 bases at J, with 16 bases between the two ends. The CDR3 DNA follows: TGTGCCAGCAGTCGGAAACAGGTAAAGGGCAATCAGCCCCAGCATTTT. This codes for CASSRKQVKGNQPQHF.

The chain joins TRBV4-1 to TRBJ2-5; the match to TRBD2 covers 8 bases. The CDR3 has 13 amino acids. The junction had 1 base not matched to a gene; V was cut back by 2 bases and J by 5 bases. Germline lookup yields CDR1 MGHRA and CDR2 YSYEKL. CDR3 sequence reads: CASSQTGGETQYF. The DNA of the CDR3 is TGCGCCAGCAGCCAAACGGGGGGGGAGACCCAGTACTTC.

The rearrangement joins TRBV11-2 to TRBJ2-2, with D possibly matching TRBD1 (6 bases). Trimming cost V 5 bases and J 9 bases, with 19 bases left between them. The CDR3 loop spans 15 amino acids. Germline V gene sequence: CDR1 SGHAT, CDR2 FQNNGV. CDR3 in amino acids: CASSLVRGGNWELFF. For the CDR3, the DNA is TGTGCCAGCAGCCTTGTACGAGGGGGAAACTGGGAGCTGTTTTTT.

The chain carries TRBV10-3 and TRBJ2-7; D uncertain. Germline V CDR1 and CDR2: ENHRY, SYGVKD. CDR3 length: 15 residues. V was trimmed by 0 bases and J by 0 bases, leaving 9 bases between them. The CDR3 DNA reads TGTGCCATCAGTGAGTCACCTAGGAGCTCCTACGAGCAGTACTTC. Translating gives CAISESPRSSYEQYF.

The chain is built from TRBV10-3 and TRBJ1-2; no clear D gene. The CDR3 covers 13 residues. Trimming left V 3 bases short and J 5 bases short, with 10 bases between. CDR1 is ENHRY, CDR2 SYGVKD, per germline. DNA of the CDR3: TGTGCCATCAGTGAATACAGTCCTTATGGCTACACCTTC. Its protein is CAISEYSPYGYTF.

This chain uses TRBV20-1 with TRBJ2-5; D is unresolved. V was clipped by 7 bases and J by 5 bases, with 11 bases between them. The CDR3 has 11 residues. In germline, CDR1 is DFQATT, CDR2 SNEGSKA (reference sequence). The CDR3 coding sequence is TGCAGTGGGCCCTACGGGGAGACCCAGTACTTC. This translates into CSGPYGETQYF.

The chain joins TRBV19 to TRBJ2-7; 10 bases agree with TRBD2. CDR1 and CDR2 from the germline V gene are LNHDA and SQIVND (reference sequence). The CDR3 covers 19 residues. Trimming cost V 3 bases and J 4 bases; bases outside gene matches: 18. This CDR3 is CASSIATNLAGGYLYEQYF. As DNA, the CDR3 is TGTGCCAGTAGTATTGCGACAAACTTAGCGGGAGGCTACTTATACGAGCAGTACTTC.

The genes are TRBV5-4 and TRBJ2-7; a weak D match, TRBD2 (5 bases). CDR1 is SGHNT, CDR2 YYREEE, per germline (reference sequence). This CDR3 comprises 14 residues. Trimming cost V 3 bases and J 3 bases, with 13 bases left between them. CDR3 DNA: TGTGCCAGCAGCTCACACCTTGAGGGCTACGAGCAGTACTTC. Translated: CASSSHLEGYEQYF.